A selection of T cell receptor beta chains follows, all from one sample in a study of blood T cell repertoires in COVID-19. Some clones are missing from TCRdb's copy, which holds only in-frame ones; the method was immunoSEQ multiplex PCR. The table includes 120,000 to 150,000 clones, roughly 77% detected once. Sequenced sample: peripheral blood. The source is a man between 60 and 70 years old with acute or convalescent COVID-19. CDR3s include the opening cysteine and the closing phenylalanine or tryptophan. D genes are given only for firm matches. Clone size is stated in some rows and not others, as once, few, many or a class when expanded.

V: TRBV3-1/TRBV3-2; D: TRBD1; size: few; length: 14; J: TRBJ1-1; CDR3: CASSQWNEQGRAFF; DNA: TGTGCCAGCAGCCAATGGAATGAACAGGGGAGAGCTTTCTTT
V: TRBV27; D: TRBD2; size: -; length: 14; J: TRBJ2-7; CDR3: CASSLLAGTYEQYF; DNA: TGTGCCAGCAGTTTACTAGCGGGAACCTACGAGCAGTACTTC
V: TRBV2; D: TRBD2; size: -; length: 15; J: TRBJ2-1; CDR3: CASRGTSGRGNEQFF; DNA: TGTGCCAGCAGGGGGACTAGCGGGAGAGGTAATGAGCAGTTCTTC
V: TRBV12-3/TRBV12-4; D: -; size: few; length: 12; J: TRBJ2-1; CDR3: CASRGEVFEQFF; DNA: TGTGCCAGCAGGGGAGAGGTGTTTGAGCAGTTCTTC
V: TRBV19; D: TRBD1; size: -; length: 16; J: TRBJ1-5; CDR3: CASSIWGTGGNQPQHF; DNA: TGTGCCAGTAGTATATGGGGGACAGGGGGCAATCAGCCCCAGCATTTT
V: TRBV12-2; D: -; size: -; length: 16; J: TRBJ2-7; CDR3: CASRLAPQGASYEQYF; DNA: TGTGCAAGTCGCCTCGCCCCACAGGGGGCTTCCTACGAGCAGTACTTC
V: TRBV19; D: -; size: -; length: 17; J: TRBJ1-5; CDR3: CASSIDRGIGGNQPQHF; DNA: TGTGCCAGTAGTATAGATAGAGGTATAGGTGGCAATCAGCCCCAGCATTTT
V: TRBV6-5; D: -; size: few; length: 15; J: TRBJ1-2; CDR3: CASSYSSGGRGGYTF; DNA: TGTGCCAGCAGTTATAGCTCCGGCGGGCGGGGTGGCTACACCTTC
V: TRBV5-1; D: TRBD1; size: -; length: 17; J: TRBJ2-5; CDR3: CASSLIGQGTLQETQYF; DNA: TGCGCCAGCAGCTTGATCGGACAGGGGACCCTACAAGAGACCCAGTACTTC
V: TRBV10-3; D: -; size: -; length: 13; J: TRBJ1-5; CDR3: CAITDTFNQPQHF; DNA: TGTGCCATCACCGACACGTTCAATCAGCCCCAGCATTTT
V: TRBV30; D: -; size: -; length: 14; J: TRBJ2-6; CDR3: CAWSDRAGANVLTF; DNA: TGTGCCTGGAGTGACAGGGCTGGGGCCAACGTCCTGACTTTC
V: TRBV5-1; D: -; size: -; length: 13; J: TRBJ1-1; CDR3: CASSLTRVTEAFF; DNA: TGCGCCAGCAGCTTGACCCGGGTCACTGAAGCTTTCTTT
V: TRBV7-2; D: TRBD1; size: -; length: 15; J: TRBJ2-1; CDR3: CASSLAGQGIGEQFF; DNA: TGTGCCAGCAGCTTAGCGGGACAGGGTATAGGTGAGCAGTTCTTC
V: TRBV28; D: TRBD2; size: -; length: 14; J: TRBJ2-1; CDR3: CASSKVAGWYEQFF; DNA: TGTGCCAGCTCTAAGGTAGCGGGGTGGTATGAGCAGTTCTTC
V: TRBV28; D: TRBD2; size: -; length: 16; J: TRBJ2-1; CDR3: CASSLFGLAGGGEQFF; DNA: TGTGCCAGCAGTTTATTTGGGCTAGCGGGAGGAGGTGAGCAGTTCTTC
V: TRBV18; D: TRBD1; size: -; length: 18; J: TRBJ2-3; CDR3: CASSPRPGQIPSTDTQYF; DNA: TGTGCCAGCTCACCCCGCCCGGGACAGATACCGAGCACAGATACGCAGTATTTT
V: TRBV7-8; D: TRBD2; size: -; length: 17; J: TRBJ2-5; CDR3: CASRGVVLAGDRETQYF; DNA: TGTGCCAGCAGGGGGGTCGTTCTAGCGGGAGATCGGGAGACCCAGTACTTC
V: TRBV7-2; D: -; size: -; length: 13; J: TRBJ1-2; CDR3: CASSFDRLSGYTF; DNA: TGTGCCAGCAGCTTTGACAGGCTCAGTGGCTACACCTTC
V: TRBV18; D: -; size: -; length: 14; J: TRBJ2-7; CDR3: CASSPRQDTYEQYF; DNA: TGTGCCAGCTCACCAAGGCAGGATACCTACGAGCAGTACTTC
V: TRBV15; D: TRBD2; size: -; length: 14; J: TRBJ2-7; CDR3: CATSRGGGNYEQYF; DNA: TGTGCCACCAGCAGAGGCGGGGGGAATTACGAGCAGTACTTC
V: TRBV13; D: -; size: -; length: 15; J: TRBJ2-7; CDR3: CASSLTGTVIYEQYF; DNA: TGTGCCAGCAGCCTTACCGGGACTGTAATCTACGAGCAGTACTTC
V: TRBV4-1; D: TRBD1; size: -; length: 14; J: TRBJ2-7; CDR3: CASSQAQGAYEQYF; DNA: TGCGCCAGCAGCCAAGCCCAGGGGGCGTACGAGCAGTACTTC
V: TRBV3-1/TRBV3-2; D: -; size: -; length: 13; J: TRBJ2-1; CDR3: CASSQQGFNEQFF; DNA: TGTGCCAGCAGCCAACAGGGATTCAATGAGCAGTTCTTC
V: TRBV4-1; D: TRBD2; size: once; length: 16; J: TRBJ2-7; CDR3: CASSQDILRGEGEQYF; DNA: TGCGCCAGCAGCCAAGACATCTTACGGGGGGAAGGGGAGCAGTACTTC
V: TRBV30; D: TRBD2; size: once; length: 14; J: TRBJ2-3; CDR3: CAWKLAGATDTQYF; DNA: TGTGCCTGGAAGCTAGCGGGAGCGACAGATACGCAGTATTTT
V: TRBV19; D: -; size: once; length: 14; J: TRBJ1-2; CDR3: CASSPGQGLGGYTF; DNA: TGTGCCAGTAGCCCGGGGCAGGGGCTAGGTGGCTACACCTTC
V: TRBV30; D: -; size: once; length: 13; J: TRBJ1-2; CDR3: CAWSVATGSGYTF; DNA: TGTGCCTGGAGTGTAGCGACAGGTTCTGGCTACACCTTC
V: TRBV7-2; D: TRBD1; size: -; length: 16; J: TRBJ2-1; CDR3: CASSLGWDRSYNEQFF; DNA: TGTGCCAGCAGCTTAGGTTGGGACAGATCCTACAATGAGCAGTTCTTC
V: TRBV27; D: TRBD1; size: -; length: 14; J: TRBJ2-7; CDR3: CASSYGTGVREQYF; DNA: TGTGCCAGCAGTTACGGGACAGGGGTACGGGAGCAGTACTTC
V: TRBV30; D: TRBD2; size: -; length: 13; J: TRBJ2-7; CDR3: CAWRRLAGREQYF; DNA: TGTGCCTGGAGGAGACTAGCGGGCCGGGAGCAGTACTTC
V: TRBV19; D: TRBD2; size: -; length: 19; J: TRBJ2-2; CDR3: CATTTSGMGGRIGAGELFF; DNA: TGTGCCACTACGACTAGCGGGATGGGGGGCCGAATTGGGGCCGGGGAGCTGTTTTTT
V: TRBV11-2; D: TRBD2; size: -; length: 16; J: TRBJ2-7; CDR3: CASSLGPSGRGHEQYF; DNA: TGTGCCAGCAGCTTAGGCCCCAGCGGGAGGGGCCACGAGCAGTACTTC
V: TRBV19; D: TRBD1; size: -; length: 13; J: TRBJ1-5; CDR3: CASSEDRAQPQHF; DNA: TGTGCCAGTAGTGAGGACAGGGCCCAGCCCCAGCATTTT
V: TRBV29-1; D: -; size: -; length: 13; J: TRBJ1-2; CDR3: CSVEKETAYGYTF; DNA: TGCAGCGTTGAAAAAGAGACAGCCTATGGCTACACCTTC
V: TRBV6-2/TRBV6-3; D: TRBD1; size: -; length: 15; J: TRBJ2-7; CDR3: CASSTNRQGSHEQYF; DNA: TGTGCCAGCAGTACAAATCGACAGGGCTCCCACGAGCAGTACTTC
V: TRBV5-1; D: -; size: -; length: 13; J: TRBJ1-4; CDR3: CASSLPPDEKLFF; DNA: TGCGCCAGCAGCCTCCCCCCTGATGAAAAACTGTTTTTT
V: TRBV29-1; D: TRBD1; size: -; length: 14; J: TRBJ2-3; CDR3: CSVVRQGEADTQYF; DNA: TGCAGCGTTGTTCGACAGGGAGAGGCAGATACGCAGTATTTT
V: TRBV28; D: TRBD2; size: -; length: 14; J: TRBJ2-1; CDR3: CASSGIGTSGREFF; DNA: TGTGCCAGCAGTGGAATAGGGACTAGCGGGAGGGAGTTCTTC
V: TRBV25-1; D: -; size: -; length: 12; J: TRBJ2-1; CDR3: CASSGGYNEQFF; DNA: TGTGCCAGCAGTGGCGGCTACAATGAGCAGTTCTTC
V: TRBV27; D: TRBD2; size: -; length: 20; J: TRBJ2-1; CDR3: CASSFPSTPQTSESYNEQFF; DNA: TGTGCCAGCAGTTTCCCCTCCACCCCCCAGACTAGCGAATCCTACAATGAGCAGTTCTTC
V: TRBV5-1; D: -; size: -; length: 15; J: TRBJ2-1; CDR3: CASSLGLSSYNEQFF; DNA: TGCGCCAGCAGCTTGGGTCTCAGCTCCTACAATGAGCAGTTCTTC
V: TRBV2; D: -; size: -; length: 14; J: TRBJ2-2; CDR3: CASSAVTNTGELFF; DNA: TGTGCCAGCTCGGCGGTCACGAACACCGGGGAGCTGTTTTTT
V: TRBV19; D: -; size: -; length: 16; J: TRBJ2-7; CDR3: CASSPGVKTGKDEQYF; DNA: TGTGCCAGTAGTCCCGGGGTTAAAACCGGAAAGGACGAGCAGTACTTC
V: TRBV11-2; D: TRBD2; size: few; length: 16; J: TRBJ2-3; CDR3: CASSEGSSGSLDTQYF; DNA: TGTGCCAGCAGCGAGGGATCTAGCGGGAGTCTAGATACGCAGTATTTT
V: TRBV10-1; D: -; size: -; length: 15; J: TRBJ2-4; CDR3: CASSESHSFGNIQYF; DNA: TGCGCCAGCAGTGAGTCGCATAGTTTTGGTAACATTCAGTACTTC
V: TRBV30; D: TRBD1; size: once; length: 13; J: TRBJ2-7; CDR3: CAWIPGQGWEQYF; DNA: TGTGCCTGGATCCCGGGACAGGGGTGGGAGCAGTACTTC
V: TRBV13; D: -; size: -; length: 14; J: TRBJ1-2; CDR3: CASSSTGTSYGYTF; DNA: TGTGCCAGCAGCTCCACCGGGACATCCTATGGCTACACCTTC